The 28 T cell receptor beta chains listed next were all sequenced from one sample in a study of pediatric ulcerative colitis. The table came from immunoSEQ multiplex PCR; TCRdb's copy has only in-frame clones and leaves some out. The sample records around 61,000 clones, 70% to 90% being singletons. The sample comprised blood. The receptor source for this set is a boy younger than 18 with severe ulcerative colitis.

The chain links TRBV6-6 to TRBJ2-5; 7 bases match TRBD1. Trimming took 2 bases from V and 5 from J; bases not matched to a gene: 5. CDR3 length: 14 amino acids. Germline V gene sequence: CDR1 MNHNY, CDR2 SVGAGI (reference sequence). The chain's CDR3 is CASSYEGATETQYF. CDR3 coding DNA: TGTGCCAGCAGTTACGAGGGGGCGACCGAGACCCAGTACTTC.

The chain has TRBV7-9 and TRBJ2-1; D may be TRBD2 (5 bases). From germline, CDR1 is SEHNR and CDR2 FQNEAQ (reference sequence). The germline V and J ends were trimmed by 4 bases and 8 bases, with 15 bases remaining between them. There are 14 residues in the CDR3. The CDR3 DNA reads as TGTGCCAGCAGCTGGGTGGGAGTAAAAGATGAGCAGTTCTTC. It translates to CASSWVGVKDEQFF.

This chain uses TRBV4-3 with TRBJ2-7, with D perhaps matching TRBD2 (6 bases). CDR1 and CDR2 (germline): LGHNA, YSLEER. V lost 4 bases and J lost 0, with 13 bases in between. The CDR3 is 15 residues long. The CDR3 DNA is TGCGCCAGCAGCCCCGGGACTGGGAGCTCCTACGAGCAGTACTTC. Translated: CASSPGTGSSYEQYF.

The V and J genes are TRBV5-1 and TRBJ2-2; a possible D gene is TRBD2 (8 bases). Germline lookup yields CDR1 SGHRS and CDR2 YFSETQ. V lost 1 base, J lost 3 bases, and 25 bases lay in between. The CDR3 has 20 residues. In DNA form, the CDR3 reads TGCGCCAGCAGCTTGAGAGGACACAGGGGTACGGGAGGGGACACCGGGGAGCTGTTTTTT. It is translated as CASSLRGHRGTGGDTGELFF.

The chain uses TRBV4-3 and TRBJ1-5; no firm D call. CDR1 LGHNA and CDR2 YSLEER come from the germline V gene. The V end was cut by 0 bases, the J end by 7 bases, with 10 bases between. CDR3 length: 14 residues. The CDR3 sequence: CASSQELGRQPQHF. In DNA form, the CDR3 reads TGCGCCAGCAGCCAAGAACTAGGGAGGCAGCCCCAGCATTTT.

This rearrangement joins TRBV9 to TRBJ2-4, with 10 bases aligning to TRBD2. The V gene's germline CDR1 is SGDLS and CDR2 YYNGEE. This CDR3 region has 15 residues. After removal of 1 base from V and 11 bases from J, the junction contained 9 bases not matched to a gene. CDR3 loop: CASSVLSGRAEVQYF. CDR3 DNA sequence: TGTGCCAGCAGCGTATTGAGCGGGAGGGCCGAAGTTCAGTACTTC.

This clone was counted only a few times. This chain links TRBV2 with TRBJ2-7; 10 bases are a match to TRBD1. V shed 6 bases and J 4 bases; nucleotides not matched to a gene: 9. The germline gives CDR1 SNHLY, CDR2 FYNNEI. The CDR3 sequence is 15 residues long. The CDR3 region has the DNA TGTGCCAGCAGGGAAACCGGGACAGGGGTTTACGAGCAGTACTTC. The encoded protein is CASRETGTGVYEQYF.

The CDR3 spells CASRREAALRTEAFF. The CDR3 nucleotides are TGTGCCAGCAGACGGGAGGCAGCCCTGAGAACTGAAGCTTTCTTT. V usage is TRBV6-1 and J usage is TRBJ1-1; D not certain. The germline CDR1 and CDR2 sequences are MNHNS and SASEGT. The length of the CDR3 is 15 residues. The V gene lost 6 bases and the J gene lost 5 bases, with 19 bases spanning the gap.

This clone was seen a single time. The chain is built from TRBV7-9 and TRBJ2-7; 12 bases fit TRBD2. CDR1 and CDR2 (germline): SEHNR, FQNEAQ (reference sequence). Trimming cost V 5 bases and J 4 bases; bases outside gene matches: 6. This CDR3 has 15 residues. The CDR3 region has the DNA TGTGCCAGCAGCCCCACTAGCGGGAGGTTTTACGAGCAGTACTTC. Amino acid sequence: CASSPTSGRFYEQYF.

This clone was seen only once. The CDR3 is CASSPNSGRQRDTQYF. The CDR3 DNA sequence: TGTGCCAGTAGTCCCAACAGCGGGAGGCAGAGGGATACGCAGTATTTT. The rearrangement joins TRBV19 to TRBJ2-3; 9 nucleotides agree with TRBD2. The CDR3 is made up of 16 amino acids. The V segment lost 5 bases and the J segment 6 bases; nucleotides outside the gene matches: 12. CDR1 and CDR2 from the germline V gene are LNHDA and SQIVND (reference sequence).

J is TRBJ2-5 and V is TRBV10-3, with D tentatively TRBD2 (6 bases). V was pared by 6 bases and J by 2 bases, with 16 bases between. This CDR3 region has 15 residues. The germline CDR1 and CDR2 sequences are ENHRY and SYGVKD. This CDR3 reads CAIRGASAPQETQYF. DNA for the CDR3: TGTGCCATCAGGGGAGCTAGCGCACCACAAGAGACCCAGTACTTC.

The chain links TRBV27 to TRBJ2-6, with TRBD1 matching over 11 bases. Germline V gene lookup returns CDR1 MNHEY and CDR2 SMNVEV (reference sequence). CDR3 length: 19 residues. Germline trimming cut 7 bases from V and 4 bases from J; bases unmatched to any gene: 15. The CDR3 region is CASTLRPGTGGLGANVLTF. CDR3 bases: TGTGCCAGCACCCTCCGCCCCGGGACAGGGGGTCTGGGGGCCAACGTCCTGACTTTC.

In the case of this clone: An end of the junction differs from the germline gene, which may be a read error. The CDR3, as DNA: TGTGCCACCAGCAGGGTTTACAGGGACACTGCCCTATTC. Protein product: CATSRVYRDTALF. This rearrangement joins TRBV15 to TRBJ1-2; D might be TRBD1 (6 bases). Germline loops: CDR1 LNHNV, CDR2 YYDKDF (reference sequence). CDR3 length: 13 residues.

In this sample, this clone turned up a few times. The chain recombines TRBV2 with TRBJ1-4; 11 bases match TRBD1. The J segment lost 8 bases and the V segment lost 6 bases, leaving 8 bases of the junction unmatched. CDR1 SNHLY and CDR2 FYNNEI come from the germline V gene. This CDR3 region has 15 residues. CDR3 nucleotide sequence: TGTGCCAGCAGCGAGGACAGGGGGCGAAGGGAAAAACTGTTTTTT. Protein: CASSEDRGRREKLFF.

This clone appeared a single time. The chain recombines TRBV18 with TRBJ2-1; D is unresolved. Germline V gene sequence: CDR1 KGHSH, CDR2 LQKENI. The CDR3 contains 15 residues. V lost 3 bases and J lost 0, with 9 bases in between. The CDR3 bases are TGTGCCAGCTCACCCCCAATGGGCTCCTACAATGAGCAGTTCTTC. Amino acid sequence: CASSPPMGSYNEQFF.

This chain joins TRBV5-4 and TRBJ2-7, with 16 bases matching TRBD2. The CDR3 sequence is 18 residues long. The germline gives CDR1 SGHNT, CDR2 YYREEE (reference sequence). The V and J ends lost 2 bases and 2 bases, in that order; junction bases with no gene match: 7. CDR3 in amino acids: CASSFLGLAGGPPYEQYF. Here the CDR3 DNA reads TGTGCCAGCAGCTTCCTGGGACTAGCGGGAGGGCCCCCCTACGAGCAGTACTTC.

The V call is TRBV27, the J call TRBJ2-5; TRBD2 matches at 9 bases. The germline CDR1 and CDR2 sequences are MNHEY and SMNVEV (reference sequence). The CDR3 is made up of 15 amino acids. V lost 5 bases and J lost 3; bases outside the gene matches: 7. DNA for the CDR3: TGTGCCAGCAGTCCCCGGACTAGCGAGAAAGAGACCCAGTACTTC. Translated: CASSPRTSEKETQYF.

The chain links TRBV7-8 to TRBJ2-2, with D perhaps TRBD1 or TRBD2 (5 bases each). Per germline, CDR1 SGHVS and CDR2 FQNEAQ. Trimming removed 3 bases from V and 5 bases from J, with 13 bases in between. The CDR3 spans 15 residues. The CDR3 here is CASSFSGWGTGELFF. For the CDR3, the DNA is TGTGCCAGCAGCTTTTCAGGGTGGGGGACCGGGGAGCTGTTTTTT. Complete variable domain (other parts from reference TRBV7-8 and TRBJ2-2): GAGVSQSPRYKVAKRGQDVALRCDPISGHVSLFWYQQALGQGPEFLTYFQNEAQLDKSGLPSDRFFAERPEGSVSTLKIQRTQQEDSAVYLCASSFSGWGTGELFFGEGSRLTVL.

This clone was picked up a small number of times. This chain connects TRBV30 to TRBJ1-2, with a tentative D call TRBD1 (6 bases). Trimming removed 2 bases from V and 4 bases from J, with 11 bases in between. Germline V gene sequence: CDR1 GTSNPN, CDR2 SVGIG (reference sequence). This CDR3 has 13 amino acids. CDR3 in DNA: TGTGCCTGGAGTCCCGGGACAAGCTATGGCTACACCTTC. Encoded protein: CAWSPGTSYGYTF.

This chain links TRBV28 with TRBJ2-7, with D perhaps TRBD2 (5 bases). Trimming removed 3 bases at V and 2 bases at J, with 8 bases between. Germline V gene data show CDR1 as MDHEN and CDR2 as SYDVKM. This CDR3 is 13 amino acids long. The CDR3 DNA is TGTGCCAGCAGTTTCCGGGGTGCCTACGAGCAGTACTTC. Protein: CASSFRGAYEQYF.

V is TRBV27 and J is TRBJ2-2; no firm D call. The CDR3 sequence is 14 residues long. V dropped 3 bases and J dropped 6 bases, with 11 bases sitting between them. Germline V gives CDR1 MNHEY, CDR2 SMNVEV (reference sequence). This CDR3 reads CASSFLIRSGELFF. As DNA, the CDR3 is TGTGCCAGCAGTTTCCTAATCCGTTCCGGGGAGCTGTTTTTT.

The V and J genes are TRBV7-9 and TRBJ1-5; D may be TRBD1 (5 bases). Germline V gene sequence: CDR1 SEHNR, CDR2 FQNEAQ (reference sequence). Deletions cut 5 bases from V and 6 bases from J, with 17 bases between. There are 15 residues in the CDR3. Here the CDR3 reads CASSPVGDWGQPQHF. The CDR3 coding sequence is TGTGCCAGCAGCCCGGTGGGGGATTGGGGTCAGCCCCAGCATTTT.

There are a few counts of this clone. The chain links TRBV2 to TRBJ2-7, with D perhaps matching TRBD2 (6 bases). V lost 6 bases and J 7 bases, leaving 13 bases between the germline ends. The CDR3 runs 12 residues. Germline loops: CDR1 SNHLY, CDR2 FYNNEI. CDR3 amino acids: CASSVLRGEQYF. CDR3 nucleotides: TGTGCCAGCAGCGTTCTCCGGGGGGAGCAGTACTTC.

As DNA, the CDR3 is TGTGCCAGCAGTATCAAAAATAGCGGGAGGGTTTATAATGAGCAGTTCTTC. This translates into CASSIKNSGRVYNEQFF. This sequence joins TRBV27 and TRBJ2-1; 11 nucleotides agree with TRBD2. Trimming at V came to 5 bases and at J to 7 bases, leaving 13 bases not matched to a gene. Germline V gives CDR1 MNHEY, CDR2 SMNVEV (reference sequence). The CDR3 is 17 residues long.

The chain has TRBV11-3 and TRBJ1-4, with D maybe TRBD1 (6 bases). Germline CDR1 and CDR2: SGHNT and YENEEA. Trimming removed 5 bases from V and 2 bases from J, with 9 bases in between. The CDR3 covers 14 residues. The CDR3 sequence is CASSPGGTNEKLFF. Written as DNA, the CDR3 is TGTGCCAGCAGCCCCGGGGGCACTAATGAAAAACTGTTTTTT.

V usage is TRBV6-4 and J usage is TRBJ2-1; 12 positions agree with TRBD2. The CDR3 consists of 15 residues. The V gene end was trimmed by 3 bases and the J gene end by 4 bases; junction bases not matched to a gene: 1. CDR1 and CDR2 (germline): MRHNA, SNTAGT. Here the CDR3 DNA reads TGTGCCAGCAGTGAGACTAGCGGGAGTTACAATGAGCAGTTCTTC. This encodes CASSETSGSYNEQFF.

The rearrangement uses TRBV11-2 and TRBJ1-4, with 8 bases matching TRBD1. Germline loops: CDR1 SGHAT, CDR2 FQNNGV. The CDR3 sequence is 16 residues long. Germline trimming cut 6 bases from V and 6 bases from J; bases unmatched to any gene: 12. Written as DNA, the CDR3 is TGTGCCAGCAGGGAGCAGGGGGCGCGTATTGATGAAAAACTGTTTTTT. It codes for CASREQGARIDEKLFF.

The CDR3 loop is CSVEPDENHNEQFF. The CDR3 coding sequence is TGCAGCGTTGAACCGGACGAGAATCACAATGAGCAGTTCTTC. The chain carries TRBV29-1 and TRBJ2-1; D not certain. The CDR3 length is 14 residues. V lost 2 bases and J lost 5, with 13 bases in between. Germline CDR1 and CDR2: SQVTM and ANQGSEA.